This TCR beta chain was retrieved from a study of T cells in Graves' hyperthyroidism and ophthalmopathy. The study, taken as a whole, reports: Before onset, ophthalmopathy was predicted by the model a median roughly 6.4 months earlier.

This clonotype was found a few times. What it binds is unknown. The source material, RNA transcripts, was used to amplify TCR beta CDR3 regions. HTBI primers drove first-round RT-PCR of the TCR CDR3. TCRdb re-analysed the multiplex PCR reads in MiXCR, keeping a single row per CDR3 protein. The table includes approximately 510,000 distinct CDR3 sequences, 35% to 50% detected once. Germline V gene data show CDR1 as DFQATT and CDR2 as SNEGSKA (reference sequence). The CDR3 is 16 amino acids. The germline V and J ends were trimmed by 3 bases and 7 bases, with 24 bases remaining between them. Orbital computed tomography and thyroid ultrasound, together with serum TRAb and thyroxine and clinical symptoms, were used for diagnoses.

The TCR comes from an adult woman with Graves' disease, either hyperthyroidism or ophthalmopathy (not recorded which). Specimen: peripheral blood or thyroid tissue (not recorded which). The V call is TRBV20-1, the J call TRBJ1-2; possibly TRBD1 for D (5 bases). The CDR3 coding sequence is TGCAGTGCTAGCCTCCCGGGACTAGCGGGAGGGCCTGGCTACACCTTC. Amino acids: CSASLPGLAGGPGYTF.